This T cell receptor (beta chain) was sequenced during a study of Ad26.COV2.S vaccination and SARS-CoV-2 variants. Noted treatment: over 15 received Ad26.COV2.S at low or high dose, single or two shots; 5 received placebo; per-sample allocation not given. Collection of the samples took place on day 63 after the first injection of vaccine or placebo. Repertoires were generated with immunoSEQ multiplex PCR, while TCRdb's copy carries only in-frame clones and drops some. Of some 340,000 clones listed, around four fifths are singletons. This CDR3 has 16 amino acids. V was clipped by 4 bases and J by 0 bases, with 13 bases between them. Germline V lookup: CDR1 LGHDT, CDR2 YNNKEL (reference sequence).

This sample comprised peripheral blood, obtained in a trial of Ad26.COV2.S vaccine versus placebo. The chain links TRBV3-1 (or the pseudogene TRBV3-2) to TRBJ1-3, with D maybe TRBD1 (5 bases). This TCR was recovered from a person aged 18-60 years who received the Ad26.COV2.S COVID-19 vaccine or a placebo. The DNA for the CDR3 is TGTGCCAGCAGCCCGCGGGGCGGCTTCTCTGGAAACACCATATATTTT. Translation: CASSPRGGFSGNTIYF.